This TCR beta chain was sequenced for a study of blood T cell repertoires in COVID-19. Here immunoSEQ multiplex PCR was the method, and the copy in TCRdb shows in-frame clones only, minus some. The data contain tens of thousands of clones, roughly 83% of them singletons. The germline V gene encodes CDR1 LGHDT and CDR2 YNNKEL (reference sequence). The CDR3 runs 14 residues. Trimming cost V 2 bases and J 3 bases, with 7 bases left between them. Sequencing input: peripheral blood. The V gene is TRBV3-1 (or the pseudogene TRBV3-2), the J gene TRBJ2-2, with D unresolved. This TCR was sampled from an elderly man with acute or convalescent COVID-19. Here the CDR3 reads CASSQQRDTGELFF. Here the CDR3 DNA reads TGTGCCAGCAGCCAACAAAGAGACACCGGGGAGCTGTTTTTT.